This T cell receptor (beta chain) was obtained from a study of blood T cell repertoires in COVID-19. The overall study: Samples representing acute and convalescent COVID-19 were sourced from the United States, Italy and Spain. PBMCs, B-cell-depleted T cells, or T cells were the source of the cDNA or gDNA that made up the material.

Trimming cost V 7 bases and J 5 bases; bases outside gene matches: 4. The CDR3 runs to 11 residues. Germline V gene lookup returns CDR1 SQVTM and CDR2 ANQGSEA. Authors' analysis steps: Quantification of nucleated cells was approximated via reference gene primer amplification. Measured with immunoSEQ multiplex PCR; TCRdb has only the in-frame clones, and not every one. V and J calls and clone size come straight from that table; D and trimming were deduced from the DNA. The table records about 40,000 clones, roughly 90% of them present only once. This TCR derives from a man aged 65 to 79 with acute or convalescent COVID-19. The material sequenced was peripheral blood. This chain links TRBV29-1 with TRBJ2-7; the match to TRBD1 covers 8 bases. The chain's CDR3 is CSARGPNEQYF. The CDR3 DNA reads as TGCAGCGCCAGGGGGCCAAACGAGCAGTACTTC.